These T cell receptor beta chains were read from a single sample in a study of blood T cells in healthy people across ages. TCRdb re-called the 5' RACE reads through MiXCR, storing one row per CDR3 protein. Of about 570,000 distinct CDR3 sequences in the sample, 25% to 30% were seen once. Sequences were obtained from blood. The receptor set was obtained from a woman between 70 and 85 years old in good health. Each CDR3 is given with its conserved first and last residue. Fields, in order: V gene, D gene, J gene, clone size, CDR3 protein, CDR3 DNA. D genes are given only for firm matches. Expanded clones get a size class; other rows say once, few or many, or leave the size out.

v_call: TRBV6-1; d_call: TRBD1; j_call: TRBJ2-7; clone_size: NA; cdr3_aa: CASRDRGFNEQYF; cdr3_nt: TGTGCCAGCAGGGACAGGGGGTTCAACGAGCAGTACTTC
v_call: TRBV4-2; d_call: NA; j_call: TRBJ2-1; clone_size: NA; cdr3_aa: CASSRGGGVYNEQFF; cdr3_nt: TGTGCCAGCAGCCGGGGGGGGGGCGTCTACAATGAGCAGTTCTTC
v_call: TRBV25-1; d_call: NA; j_call: TRBJ2-1; clone_size: few; cdr3_aa: CASNEHGGNEQFF; cdr3_nt: TGTGCCAGCAACGAACACGGGGGTAATGAGCAGTTCTTC
v_call: TRBV3-1; d_call: NA; j_call: TRBJ1-2; clone_size: NA; cdr3_aa: CASSQGSGGYTF; cdr3_nt: TGTGCCAGCAGCCAGGGGTCGGGAGGCTACACCTTC
v_call: TRBV10-3; d_call: NA; j_call: TRBJ2-2; clone_size: NA; cdr3_aa: CAVSESAVTNTGELFF; cdr3_nt: TGTGCCGTCAGTGAGTCGGCAGTGACGAACACCGGGGAGCTGTTTTTT
v_call: TRBV7-7; d_call: NA; j_call: TRBJ2-5; clone_size: NA; cdr3_aa: CASSLGGTRTETQYF; cdr3_nt: TGTGCCAGCAGCTTAGGAGGGACCCGGACAGAGACCCAGTACTTC
v_call: TRBV24-1; d_call: NA; j_call: TRBJ2-5; clone_size: NA; cdr3_aa: CATRSQEETQYF; cdr3_nt: TGTGCCACCAGGAGCCAGGAGGAGACCCAGTACTTC
v_call: TRBV3-1; d_call: NA; j_call: TRBJ1-1; clone_size: many; cdr3_aa: CASSHRAGGEAFF; cdr3_nt: TGTGCCAGCAGCCATCGGGCCGGCGGTGAAGCTTTCTTT
v_call: TRBV29-1; d_call: NA; j_call: TRBJ1-3; clone_size: NA; cdr3_aa: CSGRHGNTIYF; cdr3_nt: TGCAGCGGCAGGCACGGAAACACCATATATTTT
v_call: TRBV18; d_call: TRBD1; j_call: TRBJ1-4; clone_size: few; cdr3_aa: CASSPDRGDEKLFF; cdr3_nt: TGTGCCAGCTCACCGGACAGGGGAGATGAAAAACTGTTTTTT
v_call: TRBV5-1; d_call: NA; j_call: TRBJ1-3; clone_size: few; cdr3_aa: CASSLETTGGPAGNTIYF; cdr3_nt: TGCGCCAGCAGCTTGGAAACGACGGGGGGCCCGGCTGGAAACACCATATATTTT
v_call: TRBV12-3/TRBV12-4; d_call: NA; j_call: TRBJ1-6; clone_size: NA; cdr3_aa: CAGNRDTYSPLHF; cdr3_nt: TGTGCCGGCAACCGGGACACCTATTCACCCCTCCACTTT
v_call: TRBV12-3/TRBV12-4; d_call: TRBD1; j_call: TRBJ2-7; clone_size: NA; cdr3_aa: CASSLSTGTGLYEQYF; cdr3_nt: TGTGCCAGCAGTTTATCTACCGGGACAGGGCTGTACGAGCAGTACTTC
v_call: TRBV7-2; d_call: NA; j_call: TRBJ2-7; clone_size: many; cdr3_aa: CASSPLSSYEQYF; cdr3_nt: TGTGCCAGCAGCCCCCTCAGCTCCTACGAGCAGTACTTC
v_call: TRBV6-1; d_call: NA; j_call: TRBJ1-2; clone_size: few; cdr3_aa: CASSEVANYGYTF; cdr3_nt: TGTGCCAGCAGTGAAGTAGCTAACTATGGCTACACCTTC
v_call: TRBV20-1; d_call: NA; j_call: TRBJ2-5; clone_size: NA; cdr3_aa: CSARAGAGRETQYF; cdr3_nt: TGCAGTGCTAGAGCGGGCGCGGGTCGAGAGACCCAGTACTTC
v_call: TRBV30; d_call: TRBD1; j_call: TRBJ2-7; clone_size: few; cdr3_aa: CAWRRGQGSYEQYF; cdr3_nt: TGTGCCTGGAGAAGAGGACAGGGGTCCTACGAGCAGTACTTC